This T cell receptor (beta chain) appears in the sequencing data of a study of vaccination and CD4 T cells after COVID-19. This clonotype was seen a few times. Its antigen is undetermined. Treatment: approximately 10-day PBMC culture with coronavirus spike peptide pools or control peptides (ViraFEST assay). Cultured CD4+ T-cell DNA underwent Oncomine TCR Beta short-read sequencing. TCRdb reanalysed the PCR reads using MiXCR and keeps one entry per CDR3 protein. The table has 15,000 to 20,000 distinct CDR3 sequences, 20% to 25% seen once. This clonotype was obtained from a human donor with COVID-19. The sequencing sample was made of cultured CD4+ T cells from blood.

The CDR3 here is CASSYLALNTGELFF. The CDR3 nucleotides read TGTGCCAGCAGTTACTTGGCGTTGAACACCGGGGAGCTGTTTTTT. The chain links TRBV6-5 to TRBJ2-2, with no clear D. Germline V CDR1 and CDR2: MNHEY, SVGAGI. CDR3 length: 15 residues. V was shortened by 1 base and J by 1 base, with 7 bases between the two germline ends.